This TCR beta chain was observed in a study of blood T cell repertoires in COVID-19. In the study overall: The study drew acute and convalescent COVID-19 samples from the United States, Italy and Spain.

Participants' reported clinical history set cohort assignment. This CDR3 has 14 residues. J was trimmed by 3 bases and V by 9 bases; bases with no gene match: 7. CDR1 is SGHTA and CDR2 is FQGTGA in the germline V gene. The table came from immunoSEQ multiplex PCR; TCRdb's copy has only in-frame clones and leaves some out. The sample lists fewer than 450,000 clones, around 90% seen once, with more than 1% in the top ten. This rearrangement joins TRBV7-3 to TRBJ2-3; 9 bases agree with TRBD2. The TCR was taken from a young woman who had recovered from COVID-19. Sequencing was carried out using PBMCs or T cells enriched from blood (not recorded which). Written as DNA, the CDR3 is TGTGCCAGTAGAGCGGGGGGAGGAACAGATACGCAGTATTTT. It translates to CASRAGGGTDTQYF.